This TCR beta chain was sequenced in a study of OX40 agonist ivuxolimab in advanced cancers. Whole-study results and caveats: CD8+ T cells (on average) carried more expanded clones than CD4+ T cells.

Trimming cost V 11 bases and J 4 bases; bases outside gene matches: 15. The CDR3 totals 15 residues. Per germline, CDR1 ENHRY and CDR2 SYGVKD. Profiled with immunoSEQ multiplex PCR; TCRdb holds only in-frame clones, not every one. This sample has approximately 60,000 clones, with 84% found just once. Turning to this clone: Its antigen is not known.

Individuals having autoimmune disease history or systemic immunosuppression were not enrolled. The investigators sampled blood at baseline, at cycle 4 day 1, and at cycle 7 day 1. The rearrangement links TRBV10-3 to TRBJ2-3; 7 bases agree with TRBD2. Sequencing was performed on CD4+ or CD8+ T cells sorted from blood, taken in a trial of the OX40 agonist ivuxolimab. The TCR comes from an adult with an advanced solid tumor such as melanoma, head and neck, liver or kidney cancer. CDR3 amino acids: CAANPFSGYADTQYF. The CDR3 nucleotides read TGTGCCGCCAACCCGTTTAGCGGGTATGCAGATACGCAGTATTTT.